This TCR beta chain was found in a study of identical twins. Study observations and caveats: The models systematically underestimated how much out-of-frame TCR alpha was shared in monozygotic twins.

In TCRdb, the 5' RACE reads were re-called with MiXCR into one record per CDR3 protein. This sample carries around 1.7 million distinct CDR3 sequences, less than 35% of them seen once, and the ten largest clones take around 0.25%. The CDR3 has 17 amino acids. CDR1 and CDR2 from the germline V gene are DFQATT and SNEGSKA (reference sequence). V shed 5 bases, J shed 0 bases, and the junction held 11 bases outside the gene matches. As regards this clonotype: Its antigen is currently unknown.

V and J are TRBV20-1 and TRBJ1-5, with 9 bases lining up with TRBD1. This receptor was obtained from a newborn girl in good health. Source material: cord blood. CDR3 region: CSARTGGPSYSNQPQHF. CDR3 DNA sequence: TGCAGTGCTCGTACAGGGGGCCCTTCCTATAGCAATCAGCCCCAGCATTTT.